These 16 T cell receptor beta chains were sequenced from one sample in a study of blood T cell repertoires in COVID-19. Assay used: immunoSEQ multiplex PCR; TCRdb lists only in-frame clones, some missing. Here the sample spans around 150,000 clones, around 76% being singletons. Source material: peripheral blood. These receptors were taken from a man aged 55-75 years with acute or convalescent COVID-19.

The chain links TRBV5-1 to TRBJ1-1, with D perhaps TRBD1 (6 bases). The CDR3 is made up of 13 amino acids. Between the trimmed V and J ends, which lost 4 bases and 1 base, there was a span of 8 bases. CDR1 SGHRS and CDR2 YFSETQ come from the germline V gene. Here the CDR3 reads CASSRQENTEAFF. In DNA form, the CDR3 reads TGCGCCAGCAGCCGACAGGAGAACACTGAAGCTTTCTTT.

This sequence joins TRBV29-1 and TRBJ1-2; 7 nucleotides align to TRBD1. Germline CDR1 reads SQVTM; CDR2 reads ANQGSEA. The V and J ends lost 5 bases and 8 bases, in that order; junction bases with no gene match: 8. The CDR3 has 12 amino acids. Here the CDR3 DNA reads TGCAGCGTTCGACAGGGAATAAGCGGCTACACCTTC. This codes for CSVRQGISGYTF.

This clone has just a few counts. The rearrangement joins TRBV6-1 to TRBJ2-1, with D possibly being TRBD2 (5 bases). The CDR3 loop spans 18 amino acids. Trimming stripped 3 bases from V and 0 bases from J, with 18 bases between. In germline, CDR1 is MNHNS, CDR2 SASEGT. As DNA, the CDR3 is TGTGCCAGCAGTGAGAGGGTGGGCGGCGGTAGCTCCTACAATGAGCAGTTCTTC. Residues: CASSERVGGGSSYNEQFF.

The V and J genes are TRBV18 and TRBJ2-5, with TRBD2 matching 9 bases. Germline lookup yields CDR1 KGHSH and CDR2 LQKENI. CDR3 length: 16 amino acids. J gave up 5 bases and V 0 bases, and 7 bases lay outside the gene matches. CDR3 region: CASSPPNLAGSETQYF. The DNA for the CDR3 is TGTGCCAGCTCACCACCGAACCTAGCGGGATCCGAGACCCAGTACTTC.

The rearrangement joins TRBV7-9 to TRBJ1-5; TRBD1 is a possible D gene (5 bases). The CDR3 covers 14 residues. V was cut by 1 base and J by 4 bases, with 8 bases left in between. Germline V gene sequence: CDR1 SEHNR, CDR2 FQNEAQ (reference sequence). The CDR3 region has the DNA TGTGCCAGCAGCTTAGGGGGGGGTAATCAGCCCCAGCATTTT. This gives the protein CASSLGGGNQPQHF.

This clone occurred once. This chain links TRBV7-6 with TRBJ2-5; TRBD2 aligns across 10 bases. The CDR3 runs to 15 residues. V gave up 2 bases and J gave up 4 bases; unmatched junction bases: 4. Germline-derived CDR1 and CDR2 are SGHVS and FNYEAQ. CDR3 in amino acids: CASSLIAGGGETQYF. CDR3 DNA: TGTGCCAGCAGCTTAATAGCGGGAGGAGGAGAGACCCAGTACTTC.

The rearrangement joins TRBV30 to TRBJ1-2, with 11 bases matching TRBD1. The germline CDR1 and CDR2 sequences are GTSNPN and SVGIG (reference sequence). V was clipped by 3 bases and J by 8 bases; unmatched bases: 5. The CDR3 is made up of 13 amino acids. This CDR3 reads CAWSPDRGHGYTF. The CDR3 bases are TGTGCCTGGAGCCCGGACAGGGGGCACGGCTACACCTTC. Full variable domain (remainder filled in from reference TRBV30 and TRBJ1-2): SQTIHQWPATLVQPVGSPLSLECTVEGTSNPNLYWYRQAAGRGLQLLFYSVGIGQISSEVPQNLSASRPQDRQFILSSKKLLLSDSGFYLCAWSPDRGHGYTFGSGTRLTVV.

About this clone: Other DNA variants within this sample encode the same CDR3. This chain connects TRBV2 to TRBJ2-7; 8 nucleotides agree with TRBD1. Germline V gene sequence: CDR1 SNHLY, CDR2 FYNNEI. The length of the CDR3 is 15 residues. V shed 4 bases and J 1 base; nucleotides not matched to a gene: 6. For the CDR3, the DNA is TGTGCCAGCAGTGTAAGGACAGGGAGTTCCTACGAGCAGTACTTC. This gives the protein CASSVRTGSSYEQYF.

V gene TRBV5-1 combines with J gene TRBJ1-1; TRBD1 is a possible D gene (5 bases). Germline V gives CDR1 SGHRS, CDR2 YFSETQ. Trimming removed 4 bases at V and 5 bases at J, with 12 bases between. CDR3 size: 13 residues. For the CDR3, the DNA is TGCGCCAGCAGCCGGGGGTTGTCGACTGAAGCTTTCTTT. This encodes CASSRGLSTEAFF.

The chain has TRBV2 and TRBJ2-5; D possibly corresponds to TRBD1 (5 bases). Germline V gene lookup returns CDR1 SNHLY and CDR2 FYNNEI. This CDR3 contains 16 residues. Trimming left V 1 base short and J 2 bases short, with 14 bases between. CDR3 sequence reads: CASSEVGLGVQETQYF. For the CDR3, the DNA is TGTGCCAGCAGTGAAGTGGGGCTAGGGGTTCAAGAGACCCAGTACTTC.

This clone came up once. CDR3: CASSSWGVSYNEQFF. In DNA form, the CDR3 reads TGTGCCAGCAGCTCGTGGGGGGTGTCCTACAATGAGCAGTTCTTC. The genes are TRBV5-6 and TRBJ2-1; D is possibly TRBD2 (6 bases). The CDR3 covers 15 residues. Looked up from germline, CDR1 is SGHDT and CDR2 is YYEEEE. With 3 bases removed from V and 1 base from J, the gap between germline ends came to 11 bases.

The genes are TRBV5-4 and TRBJ1-1; D uncertain. V lost 5 bases and J lost 2, with 10 bases in between. Germline CDR1 and CDR2: SGHNT and YYREEE (reference sequence). The CDR3 is made up of 13 amino acids. The CDR3 coding sequence is TGTGCCAGCAGAACGAGAGGAAACACTGAAGCTTTCTTT. Translating it yields CASRTRGNTEAFF.

V gene TRBV27 combines with J gene TRBJ2-5, with 7 positions matching TRBD1. The length of the CDR3 is 18 residues. With 0 bases clipped from V and 5 bases from J, the junction kept 15 bases outside the gene matches. Looked up from germline, CDR1 is MNHEY and CDR2 is SMNVEV (reference sequence). The CDR3 bases are TGTGCCAGCAGTTTATCAGGGGCCCGGGCCCTCAGGGGGGAGACCCAGTACTTC. It specifies CASSLSGARALRGETQYF.

The chain uses TRBV24-1 and TRBJ2-1, with 8 bases matching TRBD2. V lost 9 bases and J lost 0; bases outside the gene matches: 12. Germline V gene data show CDR1 as KGHDR and CDR2 as SFDVKD. The CDR3 length is 17 residues. In DNA, the CDR3 is TGTGCCACCTTCGGGTTGGCTCGGGAGGGCTCCTACAATGAGCAGTTCTTC. Encoded protein: CATFGLAREGSYNEQFF.

The chain links TRBV6-5 to TRBJ2-7, with 9 positions matching TRBD1. This CDR3 contains 13 residues. With 5 bases clipped from V and 3 bases from J, the junction kept 2 bases outside the gene matches. Germline CDR1 and CDR2: MNHEY and SVGAGI. Here the CDR3 reads CASSRTGDYEQYF. The CDR3 region has the DNA TGTGCCAGCAGTAGGACAGGGGACTACGAGCAGTACTTC.

The chain employs TRBV30 and TRBJ1-1; maybe TRBD1 (5 bases). CDR1 is GTSNPN, CDR2 SVGIG, per germline (reference sequence). The CDR3 contains 17 residues. V was shortened by 1 base and J by 5 bases, with 23 bases between the two germline ends. Here the CDR3 reads CAWSDLIGPGQGTEAFF. Here the CDR3 DNA reads TGTGCCTGGAGTGACCTGATCGGCCCAGGGCAGGGAACTGAAGCTTTCTTT. The full variable domain, with the rest looked up from reference TRBV30 and TRBJ1-1, is SQTIHQWPATLVQPVGSPLSLECTVEGTSNPNLYWYRQAAGRGLQLLFYSVGIGQISSEVPQNLSASRPQDRQFILSSKKLLLSDSGFYLCAWSDLIGPGQGTEAFFGQGTRLTVV.